Below, 30 T cell receptor beta chains from the same sample are listed, as sequenced in a study of blood T cell repertoires in COVID-19. The repertoire was sequenced with immunoSEQ multiplex PCR; TCRdb's copy has only in-frame clones and lacks some. Of 150,000 to 200,000 clones in the sample, more than 75% were seen once. The sequencing input was peripheral blood. These receptor sequences come from a human donor in a cohort sampled during active COVID-19.

The chain combines TRBV28 with TRBJ1-6, with unresolved D. V lost 3 bases to trimming and J lost 6 bases, with 9 bases between them. Germline CDR1 MDHEN, CDR2 SYDVKM. The CDR3 runs 14 residues. CDR3 sequence: CASSFLLLNSPLHF. The CDR3 coding sequence is TGTGCCAGCAGTTTCCTTCTTCTTAATTCACCCCTCCACTTT.

The genes are TRBV24-1 and TRBJ2-1, with a possible D match to TRBD1 (6 bases). V was shortened by 5 bases and J by 5 bases, with 12 bases between the two germline ends. The CDR3 consists of 14 residues. CDR1 and CDR2 from the germline V gene are KGHDR and SFDVKD. In nucleotides, the CDR3 is TGTGCCACCAGTGGAGTGGGACACGACAATGAGCAGTTCTTC. Encoded protein: CATSGVGHDNEQFF.

This rearrangement joins TRBV3-1 (or the pseudogene TRBV3-2) to TRBJ2-7; D perhaps matches TRBD2 (6 bases). Germline CDR1 is LGHDT and CDR2 is YNNKEL (reference sequence). CDR3 length: 12 amino acids. V lost 7 bases and J 4 bases, leaving 11 bases between the germline ends. CDR3 sequence: CASKKGGYEQYF. The DNA for the CDR3 is TGTGCCAGCAAAAAAGGAGGGTACGAGCAGTACTTC.

The CDR3 sequence is CASRHGQGPYEQYF. The CDR3 region has the DNA TGTGCCAGCAGACATGGACAGGGGCCCTACGAGCAGTACTTC. The chain is built from TRBV3-1 (or the pseudogene TRBV3-2) and TRBJ2-7; 9 bases line up with TRBD1. V was pared by 6 bases and J by 2 bases, with 5 bases of the junction left unmatched. CDR1 is LGHDT, CDR2 YNNKEL, per germline (reference sequence). The CDR3 covers 14 residues.

The J gene is TRBJ2-2, the V gene TRBV6-5, with 13 bases identical to TRBD2. The CDR3 spans 15 residues. The V and J ends lost 9 bases and 3 bases, in that order; junction bases with no gene match: 4. Germline CDR1 and CDR2: MNHEY and SVGAGI. CDR3 amino acids: CASTLAGGHTGELFF. DNA of the CDR3: TGTGCCAGTACACTAGCGGGAGGGCACACCGGGGAGCTGTTTTTT.

The V call is TRBV18, the J call TRBJ2-1; D perhaps matches TRBD2 (6 bases). The CDR3 is 13 residues long. The ends were cut back, 0 bases at V and 7 bases at J, with 7 bases in the middle. CDR1 is KGHSH, CDR2 LQKENI, per germline. The CDR3 here is CASSPPEGNEQFF. The CDR3 nucleotides read TGTGCCAGCTCACCACCGGAGGGTAATGAGCAGTTCTTC.

This chain uses TRBV19 with TRBJ2-3; 13 nucleotides align to TRBD2. The ends lost 9 bases at V and 3 bases at J; junction bases unmatched: 3. Germline V CDR1 and CDR2: LNHDA, SQIVND (reference sequence). This CDR3 has 14 residues. Here the CDR3 DNA reads TGTGCCAGCCGGACTAGCGGGAGTACAGATACGCAGTATTTT. Translating gives CASRTSGSTDTQYF.

The rearrangement links TRBV24-1 to TRBJ2-7, with TRBD1 matching 9 bases. From germline, CDR1 is KGHDR and CDR2 SFDVKD. The CDR3 is made up of 15 amino acids. V lost 4 bases and J lost 2; bases outside the gene matches: 5. The CDR3 bases are TGTGCCACCAGTGACACCGGGACAGGGACCTACGAGCAGTACTTC. It codes for CATSDTGTGTYEQYF.

This clone was seen a handful of times. A read error may account for a junction end that differs from germline. This rearrangement joins TRBV27 to TRBJ2-7; 9 bases fit TRBD1. Germline V CDR1 and CDR2: MNHEY, SMNVEV (reference sequence). The CDR3 runs 14 residues. CDR3 DNA sequence: TGTGCCACCAGTCCGGGGACAGGGTACTACGAGCAGTACTTC. It specifies CATSPGTGYYEQYF.

The V and J genes are TRBV30 and TRBJ2-3, with 14 nucleotides matching TRBD2. The CDR3 is 14 amino acids. J lost 1 base, V lost 8 bases, and 2 bases had no gene match. Germline V gene lookup returns CDR1 GTSNPN and CDR2 SVGIG (reference sequence). The CDR3 reads CAGTSGSRTDTQYF. The DNA for the CDR3 is TGTGCCGGGACTAGCGGGAGTCGCACAGATACGCAGTATTTT.

The CDR3 protein is CASSLRDRGGYEQYF. The CDR3 DNA reads TGTGCCAGCAGCCTCCGGGACAGGGGGGGATACGAGCAGTACTTC. This chain joins TRBV7-8 and TRBJ2-7, with 11 positions matching TRBD1. Trimming at V came to 5 bases and at J to 4 bases, leaving 7 bases not matched to a gene. Germline CDR1 reads SGHVS; CDR2 reads FQNEAQ. This CDR3 has 15 amino acids.

DNA for the CDR3: TGTGCCTGGACCCACGGGGGGGGAAGCGGGGCTGGGATTCAGTACTTC. Its protein is CAWTHGGGSGAGIQYF. The chain uses TRBV30 and TRBJ2-4, with 8 bases identical to TRBD2. Germline V gene lookup returns CDR1 GTSNPN and CDR2 SVGIG (reference sequence). V was pared by 4 bases and J by 10 bases, with 18 bases of the junction left unmatched. This CDR3 is 16 amino acids long. The full variable domain, completed using reference TRBV30 and TRBJ2-4, is SQTIHQWPATLVQPVGSPLSLECTVEGTSNPNLYWYRQAAGRGLQLLFYSVGIGQISSEVPQNLSASRPQDRQFILSSKKLLLSDSGFYLCAWTHGGGSGAGIQYFGAGTRLSVL.

The chain couples TRBV19 to TRBJ1-2; 8 bases are shared with TRBD1. Germline loops: CDR1 LNHDA, CDR2 SQIVND (reference sequence). This CDR3 comprises 13 residues. The V segment lost 9 bases and the J segment 5 bases; nucleotides outside the gene matches: 8. The CDR3 nucleotides are TGTGCCAGCGGTGACAGGGGACCATATGGCTACACCTTC. The encoded protein is CASGDRGPYGYTF.

The gene calls are TRBV2 and TRBJ2-7; 10 nucleotides align to TRBD1. This CDR3 has 14 residues. Trimming cost V 2 bases and J 4 bases; bases outside gene matches: 2. Per the germline V gene, CDR1 is SNHLY and CDR2 is FYNNEI. CDR3 in DNA: TGTGCCAGCAGTGAAACGGGACAGGGGTACGAGCAGTACTTC. Encoded protein: CASSETGQGYEQYF.

This chain connects TRBV9 to TRBJ2-7, with TRBD2 matching 9 bases. The CDR3 has 15 amino acids. CDR1 is SGDLS, CDR2 YYNGEE, per germline. J lost 2 bases, V lost 4 bases, and 7 bases had no gene match. The CDR3: CASSQGAGGTYEQYF. The CDR3 nucleotides are TGTGCCAGCAGCCAAGGAGCGGGAGGCACCTACGAGCAGTACTTC.

The V and J genes are TRBV19 and TRBJ2-7; the match to TRBD2 covers 11 bases. Germline V CDR1 and CDR2: LNHDA, SQIVND (reference sequence). With 5 bases clipped from V and 4 bases from J, the junction kept 4 bases outside the gene matches. This CDR3 region has 14 residues. CDR3 amino acids: CASSGGLAEYEQYF. The CDR3 coding sequence is TGTGCCAGTAGTGGGGGACTAGCGGAGTACGAGCAGTACTTC.

The chain is built from TRBV19 and TRBJ1-2; TRBD1 agrees at 7 bases. The ends lost 1 base at V and 4 bases at J; junction bases unmatched: 9. The CDR3 runs 16 residues. Germline CDR1 reads LNHDA; CDR2 reads SQIVND (reference sequence). The CDR3 region has the DNA TGTGCCAGTAGTATAGGTGAGGGGGCGCTCGGCTATGGCTACACCTTC. This gives the protein CASSIGEGALGYGYTF.

The chain recombines TRBV6-6 with TRBJ2-1; 8 bases map to TRBD1. CDR1 and CDR2 (germline): MNHNY, SVGAGI (reference sequence). CDR3 size: 15 residues. The V segment lost 6 bases and the J segment 5 bases; nucleotides outside the gene matches: 9. The CDR3 DNA reads as TGTGCCAGCAGAATCGGACAGGGAGCGGACAATGAGCAGTTCTTC. Translating gives CASRIGQGADNEQFF.

This clone was counted many times. The rearrangement joins TRBV13 to TRBJ2-7, with 9 bases fitting TRBD1. The CDR3 covers 14 residues. Trimming cost V 5 bases and J 8 bases; bases outside gene matches: 10. In germline, CDR1 is PRHDT, CDR2 FYEKMQ (reference sequence). The CDR3 loop is CASSLNSGTGKQYF. CDR3 nucleotide sequence: TGTGCCAGCAGCCTGAATTCCGGGACAGGGAAGCAGTACTTC.

The chain combines TRBV27 with TRBJ1-6, with TRBD1 as a possible D gene (5 bases). Germline-derived CDR1 and CDR2 are MNHEY and SMNVEV (reference sequence). CDR3 size: 15 residues. The ends were cut back, 3 bases at V and 9 bases at J, with 15 bases in the middle. The CDR3 reads CASSFSQGLFSPLHF. CDR3 DNA: TGTGCCAGCAGTTTCTCCCAGGGCCTTTTTTCACCCCTCCACTTT.

CDR3 DNA sequence: TGCGCCAGCAGCCCTACCGGACAGGGCCCCTATGGCTACACCTTC. Translation gives CASSPTGQGPYGYTF. This rearrangement joins TRBV4-3 to TRBJ1-2; TRBD1 agrees at 8 bases. Per germline, CDR1 LGHNA and CDR2 YSLEER. J was trimmed by 4 bases and V by 4 bases; bases with no gene match: 8. CDR3 length: 15 amino acids.

V and J are TRBV7-2 and TRBJ2-2; possible D gene TRBD1, 6 bases. The ends were cut back, 5 bases at V and 3 bases at J, with 19 bases in the middle. The CDR3 contains 17 residues. Germline V CDR1 and CDR2: SGHTA, FQGNSA. CDR3: CASSRTGPWSDTGELFF. In nucleotides, the CDR3 is TGTGCCAGCAGCAGAACAGGGCCGTGGTCGGACACCGGGGAGCTGTTTTTT.

V and J are TRBV3-1 (or the pseudogene TRBV3-2) and TRBJ2-1; 7 positions match TRBD2. Germline V gives CDR1 LGHDT, CDR2 YNNKEL (reference sequence). The CDR3 sequence is 15 residues long. With 2 bases clipped from V and 7 bases from J, the junction kept 8 bases outside the gene matches. The CDR3 region is CASSQMSSGLNEQFF. In DNA form, the CDR3 reads TGTGCCAGCAGCCAAATGTCTAGCGGACTAAATGAGCAGTTCTTC.

This chain links TRBV4-3 with TRBJ2-1; D is unclear. CDR3 length equals 13 residues. V shed 0 bases and J shed 4 bases, with 4 bases lying between them. Germline V lookup: CDR1 LGHNA, CDR2 YSLEER. The CDR3 region is CASSQDSYNEQFF. DNA for the CDR3: TGCGCCAGCAGCCAAGATAGTTACAATGAGCAGTTCTTC.

The V and J genes are TRBV28 and TRBJ1-1; tentatively, D is TRBD1 (5 bases). The CDR3 is 11 residues long. Germline V lookup: CDR1 MDHEN, CDR2 SYDVKM. The V and J ends lost 10 bases and 7 bases respectively, with 13 bases between them. The CDR3, as DNA: TGTGCCATCGGGGGGGATATTGAAGCTTTCTTT. Translated, it gives CAIGGDIEAFF.

This chain joins TRBV2 and TRBJ2-6, with D unclear. Germline V gives CDR1 SNHLY, CDR2 FYNNEI. V lost 0 bases and J lost 0, with 3 bases in between. CDR3 length: 15 residues. The CDR3 nucleotides are TGTGCCAGCAGTGAAGCCCGCTCTGGGGCCAACGTCCTGACTTTC. Protein: CASSEARSGANVLTF.

This clone appeared many times. The rearrangement uses TRBV28 and TRBJ2-7, with TRBD1 matching over 10 bases. The CDR3 is 16 residues long. Trimming cost V 5 bases and J 1 base; bases outside gene matches: 8. Germline V gene lookup returns CDR1 MDHEN and CDR2 SYDVKM. CDR3 coding DNA: TGTGCCAGCAGTACCCGACAGGGGGCGACATCCTACGAGCAGTACTTC. Translating gives CASSTRQGATSYEQYF.

The chain uses TRBV6-2 or TRBV6-3 and TRBJ1-1; D is possibly TRBD1 (6 bases). Between the trimmed V and J ends, which lost 6 bases and 5 bases, there was a span of 10 bases. Germline V gives CDR1 MNHEY, CDR2 SVGEGT. The CDR3 loop spans 12 amino acids. In DNA, the CDR3 is TGTGCCAGCAGCCGCGGACAGACTGAAGCTTTCTTT. Translated: CASSRGQTEAFF.

The rearrangement uses TRBV19 and TRBJ1-1; no clear D gene. Looked up from germline, CDR1 is LNHDA and CDR2 is SQIVND (reference sequence). The ends were cut back, 4 bases at V and 4 bases at J, with 10 bases in the middle. The CDR3 sequence is 13 residues long. The CDR3 loop reads CASSTIEGTEAFF. In DNA, the CDR3 is TGTGCCAGTAGTACCATCGAGGGCACTGAAGCTTTCTTT.

This clone was recorded once. This sequence joins TRBV5-1 and TRBJ2-7; 7 nucleotides line up with TRBD1. The CDR3 contains 18 residues. The V segment lost 0 bases and the J segment 4 bases; nucleotides outside the gene matches: 16. CDR1 is SGHRS and CDR2 is YFSETQ in the germline V gene. CDR3 protein: CASSLAGEQGTLRYEQYF. In nucleotides, the CDR3 is TGCGCCAGCAGCTTGGCCGGTGAACAGGGGACGCTCAGATACGAGCAGTACTTC. Full variable domain (outside the CDR3, taken from reference TRBV5-1 and TRBJ2-7): KAGVTQTPRYLIKTRGQQVTLSCSPISGHRSVSWYQQTPGQGLQFLFEYFSETQRNKGNFPGRFSGRQFSNSRSEMNVSTLELGDSALYLCASSLAGEQGTLRYEQYFGPGTRLTVT.